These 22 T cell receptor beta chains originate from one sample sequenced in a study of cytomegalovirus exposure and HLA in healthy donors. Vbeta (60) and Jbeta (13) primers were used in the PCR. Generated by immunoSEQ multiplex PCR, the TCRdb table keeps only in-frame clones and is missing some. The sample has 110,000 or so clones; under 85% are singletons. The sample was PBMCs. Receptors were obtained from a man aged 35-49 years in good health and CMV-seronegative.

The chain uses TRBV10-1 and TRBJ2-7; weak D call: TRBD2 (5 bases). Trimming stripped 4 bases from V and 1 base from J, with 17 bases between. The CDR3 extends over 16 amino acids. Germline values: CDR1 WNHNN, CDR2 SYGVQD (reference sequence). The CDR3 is CASSAPLGAASYEQYF. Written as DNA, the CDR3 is TGCGCCAGCAGTGCCCCTCTTGGAGCGGCATCCTACGAGCAGTACTTC.

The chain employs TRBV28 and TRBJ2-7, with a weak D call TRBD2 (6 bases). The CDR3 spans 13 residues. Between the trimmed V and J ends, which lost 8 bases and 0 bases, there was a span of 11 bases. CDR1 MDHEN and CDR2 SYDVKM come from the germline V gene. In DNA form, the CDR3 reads TGTGCCAGCGGGGGGATAAGCTCCTACGAGCAGTACTTC. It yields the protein CASGGISSYEQYF.

This CDR3 is CASYIGVAGGTQYF. The CDR3 DNA reads TGTGCCAGTTACATCGGGGTGGCCGGGGGGACCCAGTACTTC. The chain recombines TRBV2 with TRBJ2-5; D perhaps matches TRBD2 (6 bases). This CDR3 contains 14 residues. The V end was cut by 9 bases, the J end by 7 bases, with 21 bases between. Germline V gene sequence: CDR1 SNHLY, CDR2 FYNNEI.

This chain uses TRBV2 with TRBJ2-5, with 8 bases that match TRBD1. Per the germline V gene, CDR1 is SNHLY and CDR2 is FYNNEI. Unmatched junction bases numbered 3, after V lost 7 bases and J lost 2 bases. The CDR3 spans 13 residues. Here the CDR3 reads CASTWTGQETQYF. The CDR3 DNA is TGTGCCAGCACCTGGACAGGGCAAGAGACCCAGTACTTC.

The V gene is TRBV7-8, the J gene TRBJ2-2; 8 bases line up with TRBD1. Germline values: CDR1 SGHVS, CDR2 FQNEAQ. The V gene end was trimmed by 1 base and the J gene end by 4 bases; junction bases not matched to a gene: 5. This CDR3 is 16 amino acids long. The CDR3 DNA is TGTGCCAGCAGCTTAGGGGACAGGTTTCTCACCGGGGAGCTGTTTTTT. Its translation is CASSLGDRFLTGELFF.

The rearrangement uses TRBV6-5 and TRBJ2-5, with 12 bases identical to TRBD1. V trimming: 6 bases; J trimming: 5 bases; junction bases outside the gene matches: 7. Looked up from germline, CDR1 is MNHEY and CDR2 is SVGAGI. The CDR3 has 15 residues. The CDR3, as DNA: TGTGCCAGCAGGGGGACAGGGGGCATAGGGGAGACCCAGTACTTC. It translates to CASRGTGGIGETQYF.

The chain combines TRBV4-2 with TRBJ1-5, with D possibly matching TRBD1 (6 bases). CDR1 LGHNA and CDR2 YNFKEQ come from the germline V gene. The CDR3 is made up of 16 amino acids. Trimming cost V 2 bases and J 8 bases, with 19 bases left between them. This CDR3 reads CASSQLGGDQTKPQHF. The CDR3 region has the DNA TGTGCCAGCAGCCAACTAGGGGGGGATCAAACAAAGCCCCAGCATTTT.

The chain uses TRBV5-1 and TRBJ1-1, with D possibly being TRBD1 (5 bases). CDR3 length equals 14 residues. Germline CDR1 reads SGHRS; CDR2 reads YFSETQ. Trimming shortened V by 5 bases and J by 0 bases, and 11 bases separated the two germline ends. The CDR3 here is CASRQAPMNTEAFF. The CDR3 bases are TGCGCCAGCAGACAGGCACCCATGAACACTGAAGCTTTCTTT.

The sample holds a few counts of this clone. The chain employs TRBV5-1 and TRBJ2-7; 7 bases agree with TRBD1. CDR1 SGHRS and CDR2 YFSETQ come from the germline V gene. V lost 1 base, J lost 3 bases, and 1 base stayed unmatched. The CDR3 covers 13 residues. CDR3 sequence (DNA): TGCGCCAGCAGCTTGACAGGGGTCTACGAGCAGTACTTC. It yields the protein CASSLTGVYEQYF.

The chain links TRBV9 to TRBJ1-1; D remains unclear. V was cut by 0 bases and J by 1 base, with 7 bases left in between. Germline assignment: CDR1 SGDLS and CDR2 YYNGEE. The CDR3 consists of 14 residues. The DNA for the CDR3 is TGTGCCAGCAGCGTAGGACTTCAGAACACTGAAGCTTTCTTT. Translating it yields CASSVGLQNTEAFF.

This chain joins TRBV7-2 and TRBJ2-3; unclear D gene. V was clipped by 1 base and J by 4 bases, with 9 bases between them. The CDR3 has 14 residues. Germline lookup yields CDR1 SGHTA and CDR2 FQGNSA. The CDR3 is CASSLDSRSDTQYF. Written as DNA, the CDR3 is TGTGCCAGCAGCTTAGATTCTAGGTCAGATACGCAGTATTTT.

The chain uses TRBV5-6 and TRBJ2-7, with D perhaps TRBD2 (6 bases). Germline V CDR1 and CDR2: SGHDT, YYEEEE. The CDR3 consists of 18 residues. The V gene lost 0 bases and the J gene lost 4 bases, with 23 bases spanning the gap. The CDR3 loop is CASSLVRRRVPGGYEQYF. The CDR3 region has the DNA TGTGCCAGCAGCTTGGTCCGACGAAGGGTGCCCGGGGGTTACGAGCAGTACTTC.

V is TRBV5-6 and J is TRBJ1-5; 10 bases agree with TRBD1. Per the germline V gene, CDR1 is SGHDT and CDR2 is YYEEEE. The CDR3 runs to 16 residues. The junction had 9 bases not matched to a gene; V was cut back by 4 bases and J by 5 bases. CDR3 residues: CASSDVRDRGYQPQHF. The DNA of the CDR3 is TGTGCCAGCAGCGACGTCCGGGACAGGGGTTATCAGCCCCAGCATTTT.

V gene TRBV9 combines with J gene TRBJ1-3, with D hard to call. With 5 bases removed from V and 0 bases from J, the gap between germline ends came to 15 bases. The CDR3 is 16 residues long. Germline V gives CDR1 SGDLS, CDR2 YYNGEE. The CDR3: CASRKGGPNSGNTIYF. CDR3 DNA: TGTGCCAGCAGGAAGGGAGGGCCAAACTCTGGAAACACCATATATTTT.

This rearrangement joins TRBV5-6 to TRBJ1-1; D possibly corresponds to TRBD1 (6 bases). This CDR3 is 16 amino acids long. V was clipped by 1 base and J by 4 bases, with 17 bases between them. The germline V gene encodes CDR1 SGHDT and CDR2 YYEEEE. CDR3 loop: CASSLSGGGWSTEAFF. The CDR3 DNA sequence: TGTGCCAGCAGCTTGTCGGGGGGGGGCTGGAGCACTGAAGCTTTCTTT.

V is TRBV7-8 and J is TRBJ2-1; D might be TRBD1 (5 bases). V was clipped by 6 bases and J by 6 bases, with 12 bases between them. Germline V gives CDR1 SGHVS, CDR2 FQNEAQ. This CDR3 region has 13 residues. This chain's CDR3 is CASSPTDGNEQFF. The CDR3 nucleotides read TGTGCCAGCAGTCCGACAGACGGCAATGAGCAGTTCTTC.

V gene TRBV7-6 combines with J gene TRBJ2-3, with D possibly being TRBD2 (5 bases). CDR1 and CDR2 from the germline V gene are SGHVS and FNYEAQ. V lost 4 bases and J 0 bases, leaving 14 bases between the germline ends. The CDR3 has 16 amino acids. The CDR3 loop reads CASSSLLSGSTDTQYF. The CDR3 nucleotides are TGTGCCAGCAGCTCCCTACTAAGCGGAAGCACAGATACGCAGTATTTT.

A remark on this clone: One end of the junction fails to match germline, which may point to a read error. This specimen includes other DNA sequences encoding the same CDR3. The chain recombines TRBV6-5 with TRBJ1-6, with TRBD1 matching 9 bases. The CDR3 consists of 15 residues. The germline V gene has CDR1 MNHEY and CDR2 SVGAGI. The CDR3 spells CASRDTGGSRSPLHF. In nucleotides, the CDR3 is TGTGCCAGCAGGGACACAGGGGGCTCGAGATCACCCCTCCACTTC.

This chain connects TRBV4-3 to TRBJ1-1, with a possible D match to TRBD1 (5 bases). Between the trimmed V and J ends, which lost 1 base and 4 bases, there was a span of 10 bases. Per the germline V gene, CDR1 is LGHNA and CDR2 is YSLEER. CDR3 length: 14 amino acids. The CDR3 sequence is CASSQGVGVTEAFF. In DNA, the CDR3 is TGCGCCAGCAGCCAAGGTGTAGGGGTCACTGAAGCTTTCTTT.

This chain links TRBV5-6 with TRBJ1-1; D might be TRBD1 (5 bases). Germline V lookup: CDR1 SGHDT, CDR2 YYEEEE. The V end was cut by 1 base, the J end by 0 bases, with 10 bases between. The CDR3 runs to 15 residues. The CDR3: CASSLYRGMNTEAFF. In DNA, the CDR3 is TGTGCCAGCAGCTTGTATCGGGGGATGAACACTGAAGCTTTCTTT.

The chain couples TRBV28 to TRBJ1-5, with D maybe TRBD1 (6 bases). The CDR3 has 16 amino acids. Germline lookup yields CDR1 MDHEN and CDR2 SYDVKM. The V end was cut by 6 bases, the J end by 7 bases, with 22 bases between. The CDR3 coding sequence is TGTGCCAGCAGCTCCTCATCGCGGGGGGCCGGACAGCCCCAGCATTTT. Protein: CASSSSSRGAGQPQHF. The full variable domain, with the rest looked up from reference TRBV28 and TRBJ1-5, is DVKVTQSSRYLVKRTGEKVFLECVQDMDHENMFWYRQDPGLGLRLIYFSYDVKMKEKGDIPEGYSVSREKKERFSLILESASTNQTSMYLCASSSSSRGAGQPQHFGDGTRLSIL.

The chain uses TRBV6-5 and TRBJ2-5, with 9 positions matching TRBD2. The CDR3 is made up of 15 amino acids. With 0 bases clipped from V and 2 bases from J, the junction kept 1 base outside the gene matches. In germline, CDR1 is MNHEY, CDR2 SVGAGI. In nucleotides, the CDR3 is TGTGCCAGCAGTTACTCGACTAGCGGACAAGAGACCCAGTACTTC. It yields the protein CASSYSTSGQETQYF.